One sample yielded the 26 T cell receptor beta chains listed below, sequenced in a study of blood T cell repertoires in COVID-19. Libraries were prepared by immunoSEQ multiplex PCR; TCRdb keeps only in-frame clonotypes and omits some of them. The profile covers 250,000 to 300,000 clones, with approximately 85% appearing a single time and about 1.9% taken by the ten largest. The material sequenced was PBMCs or T cells enriched from blood (not recorded which). These receptors all stem from a woman in her fifties or sixties who had recovered from COVID-19.

This chain uses TRBV4-1 with TRBJ2-6; D is ambiguous. The CDR3 extends over 14 amino acids. The germline V gene encodes CDR1 MGHRA and CDR2 YSYEKL. With 2 bases removed from V and 11 bases from J, the gap between germline ends came to 13 bases. CDR3 sequence: CASSQLSGQDVLTF. CDR3 DNA: TGCGCCAGCAGCCAACTGTCTGGCCAGGACGTCCTGACTTTC.

This clone was seen a single time. V usage is TRBV5-1 and J usage is TRBJ1-3; 9 bases line up with TRBD1. Germline values: CDR1 SGHRS, CDR2 YFSETQ. This CDR3 is built from 18 residues. Trimming removed 2 bases from V and 4 bases from J; junction bases left unmatched: 13. In DNA, the CDR3 is TGCGCCAGCAGCTTCGACCTTATACAGGGGGCGCGAGGAAACACCATATATTTT. Amino acid sequence: CASSFDLIQGARGNTIYF.

The gene calls are TRBV27 and TRBJ2-5; D may be TRBD1 (5 bases). Trimming cost V 2 bases and J 5 bases, with 12 bases left between them. The CDR3 spans 14 residues. From germline, CDR1 is MNHEY and CDR2 SMNVEV (reference sequence). The CDR3 DNA reads TGTGCCAGCAGTTTAAGAGGCAGGGCGGAGACCCAGTACTTC. Translated, it gives CASSLRGRAETQYF.

This sequence joins TRBV28 and TRBJ1-2; D ambiguous. CDR3 length: 12 amino acids. Per the germline V gene, CDR1 is MDHEN and CDR2 is SYDVKM. V was trimmed by 3 bases and J by 7 bases, leaving 9 bases between them. The CDR3 DNA is TGTGCCAGCAGTTTGTCGGAGGGTGGCTACACCTTC. Translation: CASSLSEGGYTF.

This sequence joins TRBV11-2 and TRBJ2-7, with D unresolved. CDR3 length: 13 amino acids. Per the germline V gene, CDR1 is SGHAT and CDR2 is FQNNGV. Trimming cost V 1 base and J 7 bases, with 11 bases left between them. DNA for the CDR3: TGTGCCAGCAGCTTAGCCCTTCCCAGGGAGCAGTACTTC. Residues: CASSLALPREQYF.

The V and J genes are TRBV21-1 and TRBJ2-2; the listed D gene, TRBD2, was not tested against the DNA. TRBV21-1 is flagged as a pseudogene. The CDR3 extends over 20 amino acids. CDR3 loop: CASSKALGLAGGPNTGELFF. In DNA, the CDR3 is TGTGCCAGCAGCAAAGCGCTGGGACTAGCGGGAGGCCCGAACACCGGGGAGCTGTTTTTT.

The chain uses TRBV19 and TRBJ1-1; a possible D gene is TRBD1 (5 bases). CDR3 length equals 15 residues. The V gene lost 3 bases and the J gene lost 5 bases, with 16 bases spanning the gap. Looked up from germline, CDR1 is LNHDA and CDR2 is SQIVND (reference sequence). In nucleotides, the CDR3 is TGTGCCAGTAGTATTGTGGAGGGGAAGATAACTGAAGCTTTCTTT. Translating it yields CASSIVEGKITEAFF.

The gene calls are TRBV7-2 and TRBJ2-7, with TRBD2 matching over 10 bases. J was trimmed by 3 bases and V by 5 bases; bases with no gene match: 4. This CDR3 contains 14 residues. CDR1 is SGHTA, CDR2 FQGNSA, per germline. The CDR3 nucleotides are TGTGCCAGCAGCGAGGGACTAGCGATCTACGAGCAGTACTTC. It specifies CASSEGLAIYEQYF.

This chain connects TRBV7-8 to TRBJ1-2; no clear D gene. The CDR3 is 14 residues long. The V and J ends lost 5 bases and 7 bases respectively, with 17 bases between them. Germline CDR1 reads SGHVS; CDR2 reads FQNEAQ. As DNA, the CDR3 is TGTGCCAGCAGCCAAAGACCGGAGGGCTTTGGCTACACCTTC. This sequence encodes CASSQRPEGFGYTF.

This clone was seen once. J is TRBJ2-1 and V is TRBV6-5; D remains unclear. Germline assignment: CDR1 MNHEY and CDR2 SVGAGI. This CDR3 comprises 15 residues. V lost 3 bases and J lost 7, with 16 bases in between. The DNA of the CDR3 is TGTGCCAGCAGTTATAGTGGTGAAGCCCTGAATGAGCAGTTCTTC. Its translation: CASSYSGEALNEQFF.

The gene calls are TRBV4-1 and TRBJ2-6; D remains ambiguous. The CDR3 contains 17 residues. V gave up 0 bases and J gave up 0 bases, with 9 bases separating them. Germline lookup yields CDR1 MGHRA and CDR2 YSYEKL. CDR3 loop: CASSQESRVSGANVLTF. CDR3 sequence (DNA): TGCGCCAGCAGCCAAGAATCCCGAGTCTCTGGGGCCAACGTCCTGACTTTC.

The V and J genes are TRBV5-1 and TRBJ2-7, with 8 bases identical to TRBD1. V lost 4 bases and J lost 2; bases outside the gene matches: 5. Germline loops: CDR1 SGHRS, CDR2 YFSETQ. The CDR3 sequence is 14 residues long. Here the CDR3 DNA reads TGCGCCAGCAGCCAGGGACAGGAACCCTACGAGCAGTACTTC. Its protein product is CASSQGQEPYEQYF.

The gene calls are TRBV7-3 and TRBJ2-3; 10 bases line up with TRBD1. Germline trimming cut 5 bases from V and 6 bases from J; bases unmatched to any gene: 11. CDR1 is SGHTA and CDR2 is FQGTGA in the germline V gene. The CDR3 loop spans 16 amino acids. The CDR3 here is CASSAGSGGQGDTQYF. The CDR3 DNA reads as TGTGCCAGCAGCGCTGGGAGTGGGGGACAGGGGGATACGCAGTATTTT.

This clone was detected only once. The chain recombines TRBV7-2 with TRBJ2-1, with D maybe TRBD2 (7 bases). V lost 3 bases and J lost 1, with 10 bases in between. Germline V gene data show CDR1 as SGHTA and CDR2 as FQGNSA. The CDR3 length is 15 residues. The CDR3 DNA reads TGTGCCAGCAGCTTGAGCGGGACATCCTACAATGAGCAGTTCTTC. As protein: CASSLSGTSYNEQFF.

CDR3 in amino acids: CASAVVRGTTSSSYNEQFF. DNA of the CDR3: TGTGCCAGTGCCGTCGTGCGCGGGACGACCTCGAGCTCCTACAATGAGCAGTTCTTC. This chain links TRBV19 with TRBJ2-1, with a weak D call TRBD2 (6 bases). Per germline, CDR1 LNHDA and CDR2 SQIVND (reference sequence). The CDR3 contains 19 residues. Deletions cut 8 bases from V and 0 bases from J, with 26 bases between. Combining the CDR3 with reference TRBV19 and TRBJ2-1 gives the whole variable domain DGGITQSPKYLFRKEGQNVTLSCEQNLNHDAMYWYRQDPGQGLRLIYYSQIVNDFQKGDIAEGYSVSREKKESFPLTVTSAQKNPTAFYLCASAVVRGTTSSSYNEQFFGPGTRLTVL.

The J gene is TRBJ2-5, the V gene TRBV5-1, with 12 bases matching TRBD2. CDR1 SGHRS and CDR2 YFSETQ come from the germline V gene. The CDR3 is 16 amino acids. Germline trimming cut 0 bases from V and 2 bases from J; bases unmatched to any gene: 2. The CDR3 sequence: CASSLGLAGAQETQYF. In nucleotides, the CDR3 is TGCGCCAGCAGCTTGGGACTAGCGGGAGCGCAAGAGACCCAGTACTTC. The full variable domain, rest sourced from reference TRBV5-1 and TRBJ2-5, is KAGVTQTPRYLIKTRGQQVTLSCSPISGHRSVSWYQQTPGQGLQFLFEYFSETQRNKGNFPGRFSGRQFSNSRSEMNVSTLELGDSALYLCASSLGLAGAQETQYFGPGTRLLVL.

J is TRBJ2-1 and V is TRBV10-3, with 8 bases aligning to TRBD2. With V trimmed by 5 bases and J by 0 bases, 9 bases remained unmatched. The V gene's germline CDR1 is ENHRY and CDR2 SYGVKD. CDR3 length: 17 amino acids. The CDR3 protein is CAISSSIGTSSYNEQFF. The CDR3 DNA sequence: TGTGCCATCAGTTCGTCCATAGGGACTAGCTCCTACAATGAGCAGTTCTTC.

The chain joins TRBV19 to TRBJ2-3, with D maybe TRBD1 (6 bases). Per germline, CDR1 LNHDA and CDR2 SQIVND (reference sequence). Trimming took off 3 bases at V and 3 bases at J, with 16 bases between the two ends. The CDR3 sequence is 16 residues long. The CDR3 DNA reads TGTGCCAGTAGTATCTTGGGGGCTGGAATGACAGATACGCAGTATTTT. Translation: CASSILGAGMTDTQYF. The entire variable domain, with the rest obtained from reference TRBV19 and TRBJ2-3, is as follows: DGGITQSPKYLFRKEGQNVTLSCEQNLNHDAMYWYRQDPGQGLRLIYYSQIVNDFQKGDIAEGYSVSREKKESFPLTVTSAQKNPTAFYLCASSILGAGMTDTQYFGPGTRLTVL.

The V and J genes are TRBV7-6 and TRBJ2-1, with 12 bases matching TRBD2. Per germline, CDR1 SGHVS and CDR2 FNYEAQ. The CDR3 has 14 amino acids. Germline trimming cut 6 bases from V and 7 bases from J; bases unmatched to any gene: 4. The CDR3 region is CASRSTSGRNEQFF. CDR3 nucleotide sequence: TGTGCCAGCAGGTCAACTAGCGGGAGGAATGAGCAGTTCTTC.

The chain combines TRBV21-1 with TRBJ2-1; the table names TRBD1, a call not compared with the DNA. TRBV21-1 has pseudogene status. The CDR3 has 14 residues. The chain's CDR3 is CASRGTDPHNEQFF. The CDR3 DNA follows: TGTGCCAGCAGGGGGACAGACCCTCACAATGAGCAGTTCTTC.

This clone was counted a few times. The chain combines TRBV10-1 with TRBJ2-2; weak D call: TRBD2 (6 bases). CDR3 length: 13 amino acids. Trimming stripped 10 bases from V and 7 bases from J, with 16 bases between. Germline-derived CDR1 and CDR2 are WNHNN and SYGVQD (reference sequence). The CDR3 reads CATSRRRDGELFF. The CDR3 region has the DNA TGCGCCACCTCAAGGAGGCGGGACGGGGAGCTGTTTTTT.

This clone was seen once. V usage is TRBV19 and J usage is TRBJ2-1, with 10 bases lining up with TRBD1. J lost 8 bases, V lost 4 bases, and 8 bases had no gene match. Germline V gives CDR1 LNHDA, CDR2 SQIVND (reference sequence). The CDR3 is 15 residues long. The CDR3 sequence is CASSKDRGRVYEQFF. Written as DNA, the CDR3 is TGTGCCAGTAGTAAAGACAGGGGGCGCGTCTATGAGCAGTTCTTC.

The chain uses TRBV28 and TRBJ2-7, with D hard to call. CDR1 is MDHEN and CDR2 is SYDVKM in the germline V gene. Trimming took 5 bases from V and 2 from J, leaving 16 bases between them. The CDR3 has 15 amino acids. The CDR3 is CASSTPQVIPYEQYF. The CDR3 DNA reads as TGTGCCAGCAGTACCCCCCAGGTCATACCCTACGAGCAGTACTTC.

The rearrangement links TRBV14 to TRBJ1-2; D ambiguous. The germline V gene has CDR1 SGHDN and CDR2 FVKESK. The CDR3 covers 16 residues. Between the trimmed V and J ends, which lost 0 bases and 3 bases, there was a span of 14 bases. The CDR3 DNA is TGTGCCAGCAGCCAAGATCTTGAAGGGAGAGACTATGGCTACACCTTC. Its translation is CASSQDLEGRDYGYTF. Drawing the rest from reference TRBV14 and TRBJ1-2, the complete variable domain is EAGVTQFPSHSVIEKGQTVTLRCDPISGHDNLYWYRRVMGKEIKFLLHFVKESKQDESGMPNNRFLAERTGGTYSTLKVQPAELEDSGVYFCASSQDLEGRDYGYTFGSGTRLTVV.

This sequence joins TRBV6-5 and TRBJ1-2; D call uncertain. The V gene's germline CDR1 is MNHEY and CDR2 SVGAGI. The CDR3 runs to 15 residues. Trimming pared 0 bases from V and 4 bases from J, leaving 12 bases between. CDR3 residues: CASSYSPTESYGYTF. The CDR3 nucleotides read TGTGCCAGCAGTTACTCCCCTACAGAAAGCTATGGCTACACCTTC.

This rearrangement joins TRBV10-3 to TRBJ1-6; 10 bases agree with TRBD1. This CDR3 is built from 15 residues. V gave up 9 bases and J gave up 5 bases; unmatched junction bases: 7. Germline CDR1 is ENHRY and CDR2 is SYGVKD. In nucleotides, the CDR3 is TGTGCCATTTCCCGGGACAGGGGAGATAATTCACCCCTCCACTTT. It codes for CAISRDRGDNSPLHF.